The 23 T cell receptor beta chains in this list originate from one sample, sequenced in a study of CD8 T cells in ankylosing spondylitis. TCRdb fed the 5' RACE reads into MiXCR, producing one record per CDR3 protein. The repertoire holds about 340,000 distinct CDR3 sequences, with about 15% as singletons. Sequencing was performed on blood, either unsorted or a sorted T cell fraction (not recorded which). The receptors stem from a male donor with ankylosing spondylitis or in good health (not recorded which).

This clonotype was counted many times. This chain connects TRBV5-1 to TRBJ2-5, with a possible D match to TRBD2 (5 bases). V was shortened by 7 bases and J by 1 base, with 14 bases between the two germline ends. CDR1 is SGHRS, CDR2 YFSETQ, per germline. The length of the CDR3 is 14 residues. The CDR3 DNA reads TGCGCCAGCTCCAGCGGTTGGATCCAAGAGACCCAGTACTTC. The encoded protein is CASSSGWIQETQYF.

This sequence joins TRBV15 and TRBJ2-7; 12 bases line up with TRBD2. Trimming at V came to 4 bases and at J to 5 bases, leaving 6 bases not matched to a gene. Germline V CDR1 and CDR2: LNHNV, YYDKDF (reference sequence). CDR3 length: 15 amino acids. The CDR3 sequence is CATSTQTSGSNEQYF. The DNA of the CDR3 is TGTGCCACCAGCACACAGACTAGCGGGAGTAACGAGCAGTACTTC. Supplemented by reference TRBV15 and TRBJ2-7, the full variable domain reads DAMVIQNPRYQVTQFGKPVTLSCSQTLNHNVMYWYQQKSSQAPKLLFHYYDKDFNNEADTPDNFQSRRPNTSFCFLDIRSPGLGDTAMYLCATSTQTSGSNEQYFGPGTRLTVT.

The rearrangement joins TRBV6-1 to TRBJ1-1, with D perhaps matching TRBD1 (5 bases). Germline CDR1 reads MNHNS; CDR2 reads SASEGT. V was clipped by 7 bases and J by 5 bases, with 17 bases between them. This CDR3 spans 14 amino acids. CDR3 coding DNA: TGTGCCAGCAACCCGGGACCGCAGTGGACTGAAGCTTTCTTT. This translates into CASNPGPQWTEAFF.

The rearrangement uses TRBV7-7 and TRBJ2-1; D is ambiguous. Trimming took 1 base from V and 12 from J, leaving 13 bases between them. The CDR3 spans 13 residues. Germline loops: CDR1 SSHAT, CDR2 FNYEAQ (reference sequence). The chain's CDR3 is CASSLGPGHWQFF. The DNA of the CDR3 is TGTGCCAGCAGCTTAGGACCTGGGCATTGGCAGTTCTTC.

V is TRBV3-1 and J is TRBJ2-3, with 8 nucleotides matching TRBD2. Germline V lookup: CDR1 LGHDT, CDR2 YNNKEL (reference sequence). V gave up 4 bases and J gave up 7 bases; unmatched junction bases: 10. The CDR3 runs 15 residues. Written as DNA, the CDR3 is TGTGCCAGCAGCCCCGGGGGGGGTTTAGAACATACGCAGTATTTT. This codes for CASSPGGGLEHTQYF.

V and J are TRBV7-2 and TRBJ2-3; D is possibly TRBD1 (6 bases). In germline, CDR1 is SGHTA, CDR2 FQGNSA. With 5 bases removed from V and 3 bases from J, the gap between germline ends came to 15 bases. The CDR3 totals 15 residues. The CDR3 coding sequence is TGTGCCAGCAGCGCCGACAGGTTTGGAACAGATACGCAGTATTTT. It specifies CASSADRFGTDTQYF.

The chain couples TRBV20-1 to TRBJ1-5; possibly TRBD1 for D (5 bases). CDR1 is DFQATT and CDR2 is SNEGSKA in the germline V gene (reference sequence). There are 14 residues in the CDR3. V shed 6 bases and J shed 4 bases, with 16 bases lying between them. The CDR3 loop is CSAEGGVKNQPQHF. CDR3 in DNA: TGCAGTGCCGAGGGAGGGGTAAAGAATCAGCCCCAGCATTTT.

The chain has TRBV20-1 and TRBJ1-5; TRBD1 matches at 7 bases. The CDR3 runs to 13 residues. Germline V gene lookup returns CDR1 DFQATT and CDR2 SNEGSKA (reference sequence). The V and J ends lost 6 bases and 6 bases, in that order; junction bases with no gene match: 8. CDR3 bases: TGCAGTGCCAGACAGGGTCTGGGTCAGCCCCAGCATTTT. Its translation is CSARQGLGQPQHF.

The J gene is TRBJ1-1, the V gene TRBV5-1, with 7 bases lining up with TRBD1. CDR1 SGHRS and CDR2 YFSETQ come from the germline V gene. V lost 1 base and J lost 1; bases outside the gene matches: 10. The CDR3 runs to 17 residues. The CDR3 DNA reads TGCGCCAGCAGCTTGCAAGGCCCCGGGACAGCGAACACTGAAGCTTTCTTT. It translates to CASSLQGPGTANTEAFF.

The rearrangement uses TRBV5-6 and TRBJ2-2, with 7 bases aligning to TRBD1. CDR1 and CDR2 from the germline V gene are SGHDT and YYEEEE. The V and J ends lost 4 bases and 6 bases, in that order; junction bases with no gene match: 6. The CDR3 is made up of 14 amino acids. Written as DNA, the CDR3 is TGTGCCAGCAGCACCAGACAGGGCCCCGGGGAGCTGTTTTTT. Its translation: CASSTRQGPGELFF.

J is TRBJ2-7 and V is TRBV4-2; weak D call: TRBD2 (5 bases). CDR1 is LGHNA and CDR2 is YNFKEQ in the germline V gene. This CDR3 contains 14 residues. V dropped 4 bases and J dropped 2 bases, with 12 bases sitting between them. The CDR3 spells CASSPRAGTYEQYF. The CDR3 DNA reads TGTGCCAGCAGCCCGCGGGCGGGTACCTACGAGCAGTACTTC.

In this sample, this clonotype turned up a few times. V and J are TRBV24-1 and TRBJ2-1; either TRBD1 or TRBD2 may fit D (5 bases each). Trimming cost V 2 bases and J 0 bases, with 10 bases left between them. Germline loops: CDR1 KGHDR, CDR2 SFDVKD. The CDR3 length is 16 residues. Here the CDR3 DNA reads TGTGCCACCAGTGATTCGGCTGGGGGCTCCTACAATGAGCAGTTCTTC. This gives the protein CATSDSAGGSYNEQFF.

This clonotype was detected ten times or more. CDR3 DNA sequence: TGTGCCAGCAGTTTACCAAGCCGCGGATCACCCCTCCACTTT. It yields the protein CASSLPSRGSPLHF. The V call is TRBV28, the J call TRBJ1-6; D is unclear. Trimming shortened V by 2 bases and J by 10 bases, and 12 bases separated the two germline ends. The germline V gene has CDR1 MDHEN and CDR2 SYDVKM. This CDR3 is built from 14 residues.

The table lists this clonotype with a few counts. CDR3 sequence: CASSLLAGQYF. The DNA of the CDR3 is TGTGCCAGCTCACTCCTCGCGGGGCAGTACTTC. The rearrangement joins TRBV18 to TRBJ2-7; TRBD2 might be the D (5 bases). Trimming removed 4 bases at V and 9 bases at J, with 10 bases between. This CDR3 has 11 residues. Germline values: CDR1 KGHSH, CDR2 LQKENI. Filled out from reference TRBV18 and TRBJ2-7, the complete variable domain reads NAGVMQNPRHLVRRRGQEARLRCSPMKGHSHVYWYRQLPEEGLKFMVYLQKENIIDESGMPKERFSAEFPKEGPSILRIQQVVRGDSAAYFCASSLLAGQYFGPGTRLTVT.

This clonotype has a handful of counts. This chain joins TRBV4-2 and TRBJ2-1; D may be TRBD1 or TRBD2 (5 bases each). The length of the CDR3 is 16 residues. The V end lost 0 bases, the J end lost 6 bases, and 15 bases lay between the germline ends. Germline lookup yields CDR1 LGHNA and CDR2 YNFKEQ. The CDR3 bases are TGTGCCAGCAGCCAAGAGGGGGTGAGGGCTTCCAATGAGCAGTTCTTC. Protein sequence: CASSQEGVRASNEQFF.

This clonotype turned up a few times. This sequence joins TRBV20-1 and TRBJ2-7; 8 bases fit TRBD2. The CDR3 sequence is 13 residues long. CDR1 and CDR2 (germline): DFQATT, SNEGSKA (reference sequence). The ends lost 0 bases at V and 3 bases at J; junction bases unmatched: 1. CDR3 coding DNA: TGCAGTGCTAGAGACGGGGGGGGCTACGAGCAGTACTTC. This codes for CSARDGGGYEQYF.

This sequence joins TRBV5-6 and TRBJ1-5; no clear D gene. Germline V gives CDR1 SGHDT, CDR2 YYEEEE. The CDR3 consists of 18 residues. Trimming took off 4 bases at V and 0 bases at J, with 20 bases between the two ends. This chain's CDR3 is CASSVGGSGGYSNQPQHF. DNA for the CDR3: TGTGCCAGCAGCGTCGGCGGGAGCGGTGGGTATAGCAATCAGCCCCAGCATTTT.

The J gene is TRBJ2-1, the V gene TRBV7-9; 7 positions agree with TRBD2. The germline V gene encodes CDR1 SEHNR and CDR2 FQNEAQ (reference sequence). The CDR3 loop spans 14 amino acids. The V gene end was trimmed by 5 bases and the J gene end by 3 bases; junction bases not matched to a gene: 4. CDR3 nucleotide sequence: TGTGCCAGCAGCGCCGCTAGCGGCTACAATGAGCAGTTCTTC. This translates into CASSAASGYNEQFF.

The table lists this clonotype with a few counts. CDR3 bases: TGCAGCGTTGAGCATCCGGGTGTGGAGGCCTACGAGCAGTACTTC. This sequence encodes CSVEHPGVEAYEQYF. The genes are TRBV29-1 and TRBJ2-7; possible D gene TRBD2, 5 bases. This CDR3 comprises 15 residues. Germline lookup yields CDR1 SQVTM and CDR2 ANQGSEA. Trimming took off 3 bases at V and 2 bases at J, with 17 bases between the two ends.

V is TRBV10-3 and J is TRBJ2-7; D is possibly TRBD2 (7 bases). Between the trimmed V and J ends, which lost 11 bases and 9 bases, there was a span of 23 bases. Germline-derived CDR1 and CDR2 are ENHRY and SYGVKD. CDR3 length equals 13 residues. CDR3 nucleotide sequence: TGTGCCCTTTCGAACAACAGGGAGGGCGGGCAGTACTTC. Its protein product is CALSNNREGGQYF.

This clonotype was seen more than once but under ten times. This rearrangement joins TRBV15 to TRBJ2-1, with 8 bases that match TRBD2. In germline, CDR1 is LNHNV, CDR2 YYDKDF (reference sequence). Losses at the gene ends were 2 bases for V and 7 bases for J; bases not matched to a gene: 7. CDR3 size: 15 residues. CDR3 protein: CATSRKLRGGNEQFF. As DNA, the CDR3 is TGTGCCACCAGCAGAAAACTACGGGGGGGGAATGAGCAGTTCTTC.

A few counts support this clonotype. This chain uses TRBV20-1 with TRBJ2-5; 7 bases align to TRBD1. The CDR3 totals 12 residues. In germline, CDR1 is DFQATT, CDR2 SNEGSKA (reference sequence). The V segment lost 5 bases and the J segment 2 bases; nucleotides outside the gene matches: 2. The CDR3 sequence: CSASGQQETQYF. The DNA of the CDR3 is TGCAGTGCTTCGGGACAGCAAGAGACCCAGTACTTC.

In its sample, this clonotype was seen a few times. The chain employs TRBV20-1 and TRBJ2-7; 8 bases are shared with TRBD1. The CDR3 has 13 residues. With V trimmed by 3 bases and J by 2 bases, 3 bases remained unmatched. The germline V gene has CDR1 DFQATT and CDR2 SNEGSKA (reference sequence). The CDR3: CSASGQGPYEQYF. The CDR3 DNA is TGCAGTGCTAGCGGACAGGGCCCCTACGAGCAGTACTTC.